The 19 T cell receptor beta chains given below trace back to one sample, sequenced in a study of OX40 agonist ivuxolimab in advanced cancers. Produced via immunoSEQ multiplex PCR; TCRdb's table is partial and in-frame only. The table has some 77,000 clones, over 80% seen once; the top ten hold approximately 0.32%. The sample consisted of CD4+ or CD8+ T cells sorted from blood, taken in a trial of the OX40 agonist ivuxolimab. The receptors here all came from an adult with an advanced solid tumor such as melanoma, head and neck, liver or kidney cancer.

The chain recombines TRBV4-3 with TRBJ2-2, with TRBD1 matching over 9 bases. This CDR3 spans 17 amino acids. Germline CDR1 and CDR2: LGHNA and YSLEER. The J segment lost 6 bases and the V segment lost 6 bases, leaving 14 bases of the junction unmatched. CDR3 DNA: TGCGCCAGCAGTCGAAAACCGGGACAGGGTAGTTCCGGGGAGCTGTTTTTT. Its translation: CASSRKPGQGSSGELFF.

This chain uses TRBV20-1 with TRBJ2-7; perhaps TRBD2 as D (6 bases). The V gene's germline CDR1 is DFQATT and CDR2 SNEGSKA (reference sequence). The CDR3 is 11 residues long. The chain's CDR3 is CSSEQRVEQYF. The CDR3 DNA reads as TGCAGCTCTGAACAGCGGGTCGAGCAGTACTTC.

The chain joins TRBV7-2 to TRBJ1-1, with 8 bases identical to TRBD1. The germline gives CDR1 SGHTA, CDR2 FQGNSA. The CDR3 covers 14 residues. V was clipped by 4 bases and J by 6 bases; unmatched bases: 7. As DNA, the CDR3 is TGTGCCAGCAGCTCCCTGACAGGGGTAGCTGAAGCTTTCTTT. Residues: CASSSLTGVAEAFF.

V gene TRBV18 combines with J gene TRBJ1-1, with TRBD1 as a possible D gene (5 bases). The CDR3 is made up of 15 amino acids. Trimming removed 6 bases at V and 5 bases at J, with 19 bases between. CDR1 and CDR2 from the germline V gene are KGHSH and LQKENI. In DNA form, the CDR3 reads TGTGCCAGCTCCGAGAACAGGATTAGAGGTACTGAAGCTTTCTTT. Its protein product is CASSENRIRGTEAFF.

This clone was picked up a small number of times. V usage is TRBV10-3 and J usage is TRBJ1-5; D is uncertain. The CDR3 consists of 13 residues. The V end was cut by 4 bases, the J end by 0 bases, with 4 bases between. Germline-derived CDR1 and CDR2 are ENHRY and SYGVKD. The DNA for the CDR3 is TGTGCCATCAGTGTCGATAGCAATCAGCCCCAGCATTTT. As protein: CAISVDSNQPQHF.

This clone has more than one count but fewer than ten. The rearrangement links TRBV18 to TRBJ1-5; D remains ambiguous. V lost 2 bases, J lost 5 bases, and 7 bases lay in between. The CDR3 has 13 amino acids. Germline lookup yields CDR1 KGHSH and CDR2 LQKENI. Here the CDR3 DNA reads TGTGCCAGCTCACCAAAAGATGATCAGCCCCAGCATTTT. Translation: CASSPKDDQPQHF. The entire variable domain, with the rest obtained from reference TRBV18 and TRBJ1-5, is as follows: NAGVMQNPRHLVRRRGQEARLRCSPMKGHSHVYWYRQLPEEGLKFMVYLQKENIIDESGMPKERFSAEFPKEGPSILRIQQVVRGDSAAYFCASSPKDDQPQHFGDGTRLSIL.

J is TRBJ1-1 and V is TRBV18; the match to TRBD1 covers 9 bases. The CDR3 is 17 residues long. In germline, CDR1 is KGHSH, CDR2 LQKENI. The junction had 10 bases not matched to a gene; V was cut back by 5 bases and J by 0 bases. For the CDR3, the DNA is TGTGCCAGCTCAATAGGGACAGGGTATTCCCTGAACACTGAAGCTTTCTTT. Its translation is CASSIGTGYSLNTEAFF. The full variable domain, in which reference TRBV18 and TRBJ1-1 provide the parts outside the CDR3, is NAGVMQNPRHLVRRRGQEARLRCSPMKGHSHVYWYRQLPEEGLKFMVYLQKENIIDESGMPKERFSAEFPKEGPSILRIQQVVRGDSAAYFCASSIGTGYSLNTEAFFGQGTRLTVV.

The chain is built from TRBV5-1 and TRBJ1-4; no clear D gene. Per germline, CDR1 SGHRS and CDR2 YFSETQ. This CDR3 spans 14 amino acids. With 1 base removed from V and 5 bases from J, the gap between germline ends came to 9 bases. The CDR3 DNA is TGCGCCAGCAGCTTGACAGATCCAAATGAAAAACTGTTTTTT. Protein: CASSLTDPNEKLFF.

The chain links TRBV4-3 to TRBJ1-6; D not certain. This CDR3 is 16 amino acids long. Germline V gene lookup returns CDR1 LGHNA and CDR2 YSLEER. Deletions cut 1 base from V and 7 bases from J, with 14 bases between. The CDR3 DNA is TGCGCCAGCAGCCAAGGGGGAAAGTGGTGGAATTCACCCCTCCACTTT. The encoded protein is CASSQGGKWWNSPLHF.

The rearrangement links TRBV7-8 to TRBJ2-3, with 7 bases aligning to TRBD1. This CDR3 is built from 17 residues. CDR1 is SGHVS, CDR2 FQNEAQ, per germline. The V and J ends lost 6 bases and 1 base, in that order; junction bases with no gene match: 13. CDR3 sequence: CASSLTGTAVRTDTQYF. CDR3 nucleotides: TGTGCCAGCAGTCTAACCGGGACAGCAGTACGCACAGATACGCAGTATTTT.

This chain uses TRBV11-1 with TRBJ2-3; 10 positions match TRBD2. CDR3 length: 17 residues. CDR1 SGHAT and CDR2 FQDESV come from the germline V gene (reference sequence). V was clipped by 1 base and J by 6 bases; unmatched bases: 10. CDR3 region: CASSLDPQRGGWDTQYF. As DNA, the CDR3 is TGTGCCAGCAGCTTAGACCCCCAGCGGGGGGGCTGGGATACGCAGTATTTT. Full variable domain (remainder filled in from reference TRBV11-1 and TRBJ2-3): EAEVAQSPRYKITEKSQAVAFWCDPISGHATLYWYRQILGQGPELLVQFQDESVVDDSQLPKDRFSAERLKGVDSTLKIQPAELGDSAMYLCASSLDPQRGGWDTQYFGPGTRLTVL.

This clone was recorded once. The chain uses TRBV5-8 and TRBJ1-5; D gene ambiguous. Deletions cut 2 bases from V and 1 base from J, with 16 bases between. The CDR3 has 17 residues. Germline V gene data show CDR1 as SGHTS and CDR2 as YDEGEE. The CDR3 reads CASSLDYGAGSNQPQHF. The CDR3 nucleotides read TGTGCCAGCAGCTTAGACTACGGAGCGGGAAGCAATCAGCCCCAGCATTTT.

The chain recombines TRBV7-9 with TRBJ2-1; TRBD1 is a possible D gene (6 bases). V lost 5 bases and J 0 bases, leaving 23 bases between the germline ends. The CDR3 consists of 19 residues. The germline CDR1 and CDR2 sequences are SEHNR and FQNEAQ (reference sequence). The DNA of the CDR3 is TGTGCCAGCAGCGTACAATATGGACAGATCGAGGGCTCCTACAATGAGCAGTTCTTC. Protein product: CASSVQYGQIEGSYNEQFF.

The CDR3 loop is CASSPQRGEGNQPQHF. As DNA, the CDR3 is TGCGCCAGCAGCCCTCAGAGGGGAGAGGGCAATCAGCCCCAGCATTTT. The genes are TRBV4-3 and TRBJ1-5, with a weak D call TRBD1 (5 bases). The CDR3 sequence is 16 residues long. Germline values: CDR1 LGHNA, CDR2 YSLEER. Trimming stripped 4 bases from V and 2 bases from J, with 15 bases between.

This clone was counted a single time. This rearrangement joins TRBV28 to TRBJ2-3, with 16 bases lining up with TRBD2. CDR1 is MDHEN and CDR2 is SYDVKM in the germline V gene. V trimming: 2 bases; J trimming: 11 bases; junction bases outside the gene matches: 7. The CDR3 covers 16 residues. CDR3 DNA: TGTGCCAGCAGTTTAAGTGCCGGGACTAGCGGGGGGGGGCAGTATTTT. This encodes CASSLSAGTSGGGQYF.

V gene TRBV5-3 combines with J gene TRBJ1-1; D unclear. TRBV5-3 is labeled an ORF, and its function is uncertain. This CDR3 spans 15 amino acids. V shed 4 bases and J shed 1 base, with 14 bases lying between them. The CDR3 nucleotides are TGTGCCAGAAGCCCCTCTGGGCGACGGAACACTGAAGCTTTCTTT. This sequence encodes CARSPSGRRNTEAFF.

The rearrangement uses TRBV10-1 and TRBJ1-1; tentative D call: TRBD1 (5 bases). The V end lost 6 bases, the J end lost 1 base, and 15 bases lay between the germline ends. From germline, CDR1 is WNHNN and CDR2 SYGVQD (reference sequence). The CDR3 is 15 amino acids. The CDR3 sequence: CASSPGRRGNTEAFF. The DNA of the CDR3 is TGCGCCAGCAGCCCGGGACGGCGGGGGAACACTGAAGCTTTCTTT.

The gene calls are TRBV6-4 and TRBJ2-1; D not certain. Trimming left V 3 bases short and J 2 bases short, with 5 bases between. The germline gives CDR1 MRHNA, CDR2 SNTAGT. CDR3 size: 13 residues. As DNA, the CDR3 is TGTGCCAGCAGTGAACAGACCTACAATGAGCAGTTCTTC. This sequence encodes CASSEQTYNEQFF.

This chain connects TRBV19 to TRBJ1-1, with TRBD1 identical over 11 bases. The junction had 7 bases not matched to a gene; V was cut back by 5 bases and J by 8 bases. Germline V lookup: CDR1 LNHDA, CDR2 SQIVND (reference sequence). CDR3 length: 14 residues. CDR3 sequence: CASSGRTGGLEAFF. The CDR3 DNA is TGTGCCAGTAGTGGCCGGACAGGGGGCTTGGAAGCTTTCTTT.